This T cell receptor beta chain appears in the sequencing data of a study of PD-1 blockade in classical Hodgkin lymphoma. Study-wide background: Every 2 weeks, patients got 3 mg/kg intravenous nivolumab.

As concerns this clone: Its target is not known.

Looked up from germline, CDR1 is MNHEY and CDR2 is SMNVEV (reference sequence). V dropped 6 bases and J dropped 2 bases, with 14 bases sitting between them. CDR3 size: 14 residues. Findings and caveats of the study: Before treatment, TCR diversity in newly diagnosed patients was reportedly lower than in healthy donors. The study found that TCR diversity rose significantly by C4D1 in CD4+ but not CD8+ cells.

Each patient's relapse followed autologous stem cell transplantation, and brentuximab vedotin exposure varied. The repertoire was sequenced with immunoSEQ multiplex PCR; TCRdb's copy has only in-frame clones and lacks some. The sample contains almost 100,000 clones, roughly 90% of which appear only once. Sequenced here: peripheral blood mononuclear cells (PBMCs), sampled at baseline. The chain links TRBV27 to TRBJ2-7; no clear D. The clonotype comes from a human donor with classical Hodgkin lymphoma. CDR3 region: CASSQSGVPYEQYF. CDR3 DNA: TGTGCCAGCAGCCAGAGTGGGGTTCCCTACGAGCAGTACTTC.